This record covers a single T cell receptor beta chain. Its specificity is unknown. The CDR3 loop spans 18 amino acids. V shed 4 bases and J shed 8 bases, with 27 bases lying between them. Germline loops: CDR1 LGHDT, CDR2 YNNKEL (reference sequence). These data belong to a study of molecular identifiers for immune sequencing clone quantification. Regarding the study as a whole: Whereas clones above 20 RNA copies held under 1% of naive-cell molecules, they held over 97% of effector molecules. Spiked Jurkat TCR RNA equivalent to one cell was reportedly detectable in approximately 1 million naive cells.

Sorted naive CD8 T cells were those defined as CD8+CD4-CCR7+CD45RA+. For bulk TCR libraries, previously described methods and listed TCR primers were used. MiXCR, run by TCRdb on the PCR reads, gives a single entry per CDR3 protein. The table lists about 630,000 distinct CDR3 sequences, around 25% of them singletons, with about 0.8% in the top ten. This chain uses TRBV3-1 with TRBJ2-1, with a weak D call TRBD2 (5 bases). The receptor was isolated from a human donor in good health. Some libraries in this study had Jurkat cell RNA spiked in. What was sequenced was naive CD8+ T cells from blood, with Jurkat cell RNA spiked in. The sample's subset: FACS-sorted CD8+CD4-CCR7+CD45RA+ naive T cells. The CDR3 DNA follows: TGTGCCAGCAGCCTATATGAGGAAGCGGCCCCCCCCGGGTATGAGCAGTTCTTC. Translation: CASSLYEEAAPPGYEQFF.